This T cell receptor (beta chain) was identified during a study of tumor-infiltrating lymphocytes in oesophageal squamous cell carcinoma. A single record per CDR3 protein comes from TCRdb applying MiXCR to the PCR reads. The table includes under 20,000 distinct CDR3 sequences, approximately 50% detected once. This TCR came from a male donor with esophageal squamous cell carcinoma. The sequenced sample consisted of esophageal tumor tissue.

The CDR3 protein is CASMMGSRGYEQYF. CDR3 sequence (DNA): TGTGCCAGCATGATGGGCAGCCGTGGCTACGAGCAGTACTTC. The chain carries TRBV6-6 and TRBJ2-5; the D is unclear. Gene TRBJ2-7 matches the end of the DNA better, so the J call may be wrong. The CDR3 length is 14 residues. Looked up from germline, CDR1 is MNHNY and CDR2 is SVGAGI (reference sequence).